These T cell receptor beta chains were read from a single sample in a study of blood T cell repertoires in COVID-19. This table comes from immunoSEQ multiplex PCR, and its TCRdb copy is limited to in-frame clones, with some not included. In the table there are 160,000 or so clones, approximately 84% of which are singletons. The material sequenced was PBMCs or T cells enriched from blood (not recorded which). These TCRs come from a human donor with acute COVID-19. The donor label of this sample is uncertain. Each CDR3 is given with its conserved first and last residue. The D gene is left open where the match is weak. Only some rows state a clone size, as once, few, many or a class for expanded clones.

CASRPRDRVADTQYF,TRBV19,15,TRBD1,-
CVGSRGDYGYTF,TRBV6-5,12,-,-
CASSPSHRALYEQYF,TRBV5-4,15,-,-
CASSQRVYDSYEQYF,TRBV3-1/TRBV3-2,15,-,-
CASSLTGDEQYF,TRBV7-9,12,-,-
CAWSIDRAQPQHF,TRBV30,13,TRBD1,-
CASSYSGGGGYTF,TRBV6-5,13,-,once
CASSLASGGFETQYF,TRBV7-3,15,TRBD2,-
CASSLEGGPTYEQYF,TRBV7-2,15,-,-
CASSPQGDSSWELFF,TRBV3-1/TRBV3-2,15,TRBD1,few
CASSPTSSGANVLTF,TRBV2,15,-,-
CASSRAGEQYF,TRBV3-1/TRBV3-2,11,-,-
CASKESLATNEKLFF,TRBV19,15,-,once
CASSLGQVNPGYTF,TRBV5-1,14,-,-
CASSDGTGTSSGNTIYF,TRBV4-2,17,TRBD1,-
CASSLSSQGDTEAFF,TRBV27,15,TRBD1,once
CASSLRRGAQETQYF,TRBV11-2,15,-,-
CASSSGGIRNEQFF,TRBV5-1,14,TRBD2,once
CASSSLGARQYEQYF,TRBV7-8,15,-,-
CASSSYDGTAEAFF,TRBV6-6,14,-,-
CASSGIGQGKNEKLFF,TRBV5-6,16,TRBD1,-
CASSPPGQVNEKLFF,TRBV18,15,-,-
CASRSTNTEAFF,TRBV6-5,12,-,-
CASKHRGNYGYTF,TRBV27,13,TRBD1,-
CASSQEKLAAHREQFF,TRBV3-1/TRBV3-2,16,TRBD2,-
CASSLGDTQTGELFF,TRBV7-3,15,-,few
CASSYDRGGRNTQYF,TRBV6-2/TRBV6-3,15,TRBD2,-
CASSPSVGLWRNTIYF,TRBV28,16,-,-
CATSRTGTTLTDTQYF,TRBV15,16,-,-
CSTTLDGTGEGYGYTF,TRBV29-1,16,TRBD1,-
CSPEWSGRKSAGNTIYF,TRBV29-1,17,-,-
CASSKEKRFDRGLGYGYTF,TRBV21-1,19,-,once
CASSASGGNTEAFF,TRBV5-1,14,-,-
CATSKDRESGANVLTF,TRBV15,16,TRBD1,few
CASSLEGQGREKLFF,TRBV5-1,15,TRBD1,-
CASSALTGGLSYEQYF,TRBV6-1,16,TRBD1,-
CASSLVARNTEAFF,TRBV27,14,-,-
CASSQGADQPQHF,TRBV4-1,13,-,-
CASSQNRVANSPLHF,TRBV4-3,15,-,-
CASSPSPPGETQYF,TRBV2,14,-,once
CASSVVPQTGGNTIYF,TRBV9,16,-,-
CASSWAVYEQYF,TRBV5-6,12,-,-
CASSPNRESQPQHF,TRBV18,14,-,-
CASSLPGQANTEAFF,TRBV5-4,15,TRBD1,-
CASTDRGSGNTIYF,TRBV19,14,TRBD1,-
CASRAQGPMNTEAFF,TRBV7-9,15,-,-
CASSIGADGGDEQFF,TRBV5-4,15,TRBD2,-
CASSSPNRGRVAFF,TRBV27,14,TRBD1,-
CASSPGGVGRGYEQYF,TRBV3-1/TRBV3-2,16,TRBD2,-
CASSLEGVGNQPQHF,TRBV5-1,15,-,-
CASSPTSGSTDTQYF,TRBV18,15,TRBD2,-
CATSGSEAGGDTQYF,TRBV24-1,15,-,-